The 11 T cell receptor beta chains reported below all come from one sample, sequenced in a study of T cell repertoires in cytomegalovirus infection. TCRdb processed the reads anew with MiXCR; each CDR3 protein has one entry. Of around 130,000 distinct CDR3 sequences listed, less than 9.5% were seen once; the top ten hold 10%. Sequencing used PBMCs. The receptor source for this set is a human donor in good health (CMV status not recorded). Some clones in this sample may be carry-over from other donors' samples.

The table lists this clonotype with many counts. This chain uses TRBV5-1 with TRBJ1-1; D possibly corresponds to TRBD1 (5 bases). The CDR3 is 13 residues long. V was trimmed by 4 bases and J by 2 bases, leaving 9 bases between them. The V gene's germline CDR1 is SGHRS and CDR2 YFSETQ. CDR3 coding DNA: TGCGCCAGCAGCCGGACACAAAACACTGAAGCTTTCTTT. As protein: CASSRTQNTEAFF.

This clonotype was recorded many times. The V gene is TRBV11-2, the J gene TRBJ2-3; tentatively, D is TRBD1 (5 bases). This CDR3 spans 15 amino acids. Germline V gene lookup returns CDR1 SGHAT and CDR2 FQNNGV. Trimming stripped 3 bases from V and 1 base from J, with 11 bases between. CDR3 loop: CASSLNGRGTDTQYF. In nucleotides, the CDR3 is TGTGCCAGCAGCTTGAACGGCAGGGGCACAGATACGCAGTATTTT.

V is TRBV7-6 and J is TRBJ2-3, with 7 positions matching TRBD1. Germline V gene lookup returns CDR1 SGHVS and CDR2 FNYEAQ. The CDR3 totals 17 residues. With V trimmed by 5 bases and J by 2 bases, 13 bases remained unmatched. CDR3 protein: CASSPYLGQFDTDTQYF. CDR3 nucleotide sequence: TGTGCCAGCAGCCCGTACCTGGGACAGTTCGACACAGATACGCAGTATTTT.

This clonotype was detected many times. V and J are TRBV28 and TRBJ1-1; D gene unclear. Germline CDR1 MDHEN, CDR2 SYDVKM. The CDR3 loop spans 12 amino acids. The ends were cut back, 1 base at V and 4 bases at J, with 4 bases in the middle. CDR3 in amino acids: CASSLFFTEAFF. As DNA, the CDR3 is TGTGCCAGCAGTTTATTTTTCACTGAAGCTTTCTTT.

This clonotype was counted at least ten times. For the CDR3, the DNA is TGTGCCAGCAGTGAAGGGTATAGCAATCAGCCCCAGCATTTT. Translating gives CASSEGYSNQPQHF. The gene calls are TRBV2 and TRBJ1-5; D gene uncertain. Trimming removed 1 base at V and 0 bases at J, with 4 bases between. Per the germline V gene, CDR1 is SNHLY and CDR2 is FYNNEI. The CDR3 spans 14 residues.

This clonotype occurred many times. The chain is built from TRBV9 and TRBJ1-6; unclear D gene. CDR1 is SGDLS, CDR2 YYNGEE, per germline. The CDR3 sequence is 14 residues long. V was shortened by 3 bases and J by 5 bases, with 9 bases between the two germline ends. CDR3 region: CASSGIWDNSPLHF. For the CDR3, the DNA is TGTGCCAGCAGCGGTATTTGGGATAATTCACCCCTCCACTTT. The whole variable domain, filled in from reference TRBV9 and TRBJ1-6, reads DSGVTQTPKHLITATGQRVTLRCSPRSGDLSVYWYQQSLDQGLQFLIQYYNGEERAKGNILERFSAQQFPDLHSELNLSSLELGDSALYFCASSGIWDNSPLHFGNGTRLTVT.

This clonotype has ten or more counts. The rearrangement uses TRBV7-6 and TRBJ1-1; D might be TRBD1 (6 bases). This CDR3 comprises 15 residues. The V end was cut by 4 bases, the J end by 7 bases, with 19 bases between. Germline-derived CDR1 and CDR2 are SGHVS and FNYEAQ. CDR3 in DNA: TGTGCCAGCAGCTCCCTACTCCACAGGGAAGTTGAAGCTTTCTTT. As protein: CASSSLLHREVEAFF. Full variable domain (remainder filled in from reference TRBV7-6 and TRBJ1-1): GAGVSQSPRYKVTKRGQDVALRCDPISGHVSLYWYRQALGQGPEFLTYFNYEAQQDKSGLPNDRFSAERPEGSISTLTIQRTEQRDSAMYRCASSSLLHREVEAFFGQGTRLTVV.

The CDR3 sequence: CASSLASSTGAYNEQFF. CDR3 DNA sequence: TGCGCCAGCAGCTTGGCCAGTAGTACAGGGGCCTACAATGAGCAGTTCTTC. The V gene is TRBV5-1, the J gene TRBJ2-1, with 7 bases identical to TRBD1. The V and J ends lost 0 bases and 2 bases, in that order; junction bases with no gene match: 8. The CDR3 totals 17 residues. Germline V CDR1 and CDR2: SGHRS, YFSETQ.

This clonotype was recorded at least ten times. The chain couples TRBV4-1 to TRBJ2-7; weak D call: TRBD2 (6 bases). The CDR3 has 13 amino acids. The V end lost 3 bases, the J end lost 2 bases, and 8 bases lay between the germline ends. Germline V gene sequence: CDR1 MGHRA, CDR2 YSYEKL. The CDR3 DNA sequence: TGCGCCAGCAGCCATGGGGGGACCTACGAGCAGTACTTC. Translated: CASSHGGTYEQYF.

The table lists this clonotype with many counts. The chain couples TRBV19 to TRBJ2-1, with TRBD1 as a possible D gene (7 bases). CDR1 and CDR2 (germline): LNHDA, SQIVND (reference sequence). V was trimmed by 5 bases and J by 0 bases, leaving 17 bases between them. CDR3 length: 17 amino acids. CDR3 in amino acids: CASSGGGTESSYNEQFF. CDR3 sequence (DNA): TGTGCCAGTAGTGGGGGCGGGACAGAAAGCTCCTACAATGAGCAGTTCTTC.

This clonotype was counted a few times. The chain recombines TRBV28 with TRBJ2-7, with D possibly TRBD1 on 6 matching bases. This CDR3 is built from 15 residues. V lost 7 bases and J lost 2, with 18 bases in between. Looked up from germline, CDR1 is MDHEN and CDR2 is SYDVKM. This CDR3 is CASTKYQGRTYEQYF. The CDR3 region has the DNA TGTGCCAGCACGAAGTACCAGGGGCGAACCTACGAGCAGTACTTC. The full variable domain, completed using reference TRBV28 and TRBJ2-7, is DVKVTQSSRYLVKRTGEKVFLECVQDMDHENMFWYRQDPGLGLRLIYFSYDVKMKEKGDIPEGYSVSREKKERFSLILESASTNQTSMYLCASTKYQGRTYEQYFGPGTRLTVT.